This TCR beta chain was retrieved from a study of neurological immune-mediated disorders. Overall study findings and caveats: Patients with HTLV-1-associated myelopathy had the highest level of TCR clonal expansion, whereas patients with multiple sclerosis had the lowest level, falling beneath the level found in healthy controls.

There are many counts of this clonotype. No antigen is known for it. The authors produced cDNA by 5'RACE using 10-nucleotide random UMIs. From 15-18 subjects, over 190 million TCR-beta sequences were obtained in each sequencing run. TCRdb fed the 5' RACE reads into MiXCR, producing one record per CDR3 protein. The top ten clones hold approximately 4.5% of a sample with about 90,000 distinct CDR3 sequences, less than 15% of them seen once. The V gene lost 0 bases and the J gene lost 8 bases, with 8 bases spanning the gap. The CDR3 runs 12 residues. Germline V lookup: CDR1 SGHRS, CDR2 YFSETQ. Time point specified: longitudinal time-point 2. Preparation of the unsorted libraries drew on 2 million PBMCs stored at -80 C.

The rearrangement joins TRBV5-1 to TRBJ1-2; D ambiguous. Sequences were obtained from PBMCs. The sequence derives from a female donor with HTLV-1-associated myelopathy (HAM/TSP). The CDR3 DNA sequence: TGCGCCAGCAGCTTGGGTCCGGAGGGCTACACCTTC. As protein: CASSLGPEGYTF.